The rows below give T cell receptor beta chains drawn from one sample of a study of blood T cells in healthy people across ages. TCRdb reprocessed the 5' RACE reads via MiXCR and lists one record per CDR3 protein. The table has over a million distinct CDR3 sequences, approximately 38% seen once. The sample taken for sequencing was blood. The receptors come from a young woman in good health. The CDR3 runs from the conserved cysteine through the conserved F or W. The D gene is left open where the match is weak. Some rows mark clone size as missing; the rest say once, few, many or name a class of expanded clone.

D gene: TRBD2; clone size: -; J gene: TRBJ2-1; V gene: TRBV4-2; CDR3 protein: CASSQRNRAGGGYDEQFF; CDR3 DNA: TGTGCCAGCAGCCAACGCAATCGAGCGGGAGGGGGGTACGATGAGCAGTTCTTC
D gene: -; clone size: few; J gene: TRBJ2-1; V gene: TRBV3-1; CDR3 protein: CASSQGTGQQYSYNEQFF; CDR3 DNA: TGTGCCAGCAGCCAAGGTACGGGACAACAATACTCCTACAATGAGCAGTTCTTC
D gene: -; clone size: -; J gene: TRBJ2-3; V gene: TRBV3-1; CDR3 protein: CASSPRAGATTDTQYF; CDR3 DNA: TGTGCCAGCAGCCCACGGGCAGGCGCCACCACAGATACGCAGTATTTT
D gene: -; clone size: once; J gene: TRBJ1-6; V gene: TRBV5-8; CDR3 protein: CASSLYPPGHGALHF; CDR3 DNA: TGTGCCAGCAGCTTATATCCGCCGGGACATGGAGCCCTCCACTTT
D gene: TRBD1; clone size: -; J gene: TRBJ1-1; V gene: TRBV5-1; CDR3 protein: CASSDRGDGDTEAFF; CDR3 DNA: TGCGCCAGCAGCGACAGGGGGGACGGGGACACTGAAGCTTTCTTT
D gene: -; clone size: -; J gene: TRBJ1-2; V gene: TRBV6-5; CDR3 protein: CASISPEARGGLWGYTF; CDR3 DNA: TGTGCCAGCATTAGCCCTGAGGCCCGAGGTGGACTCTGGGGCTACACCTTC
D gene: -; clone size: few; J gene: TRBJ1-5; V gene: TRBV27; CDR3 protein: CASSRSNNQPQHF; CDR3 DNA: TGTGCCAGCAGTCGAAGTAACAATCAGCCCCAGCATTTT
D gene: TRBD1; clone size: -; J gene: TRBJ2-2; V gene: TRBV28; CDR3 protein: CAVLSKAGTGGPGELFF; CDR3 DNA: TGTGCCGTTCTGTCGAAGGCCGGGACAGGGGGGCCCGGGGAGCTGTTTTTT
D gene: -; clone size: -; J gene: TRBJ2-5; V gene: TRBV4-1; CDR3 protein: CASSQVGELETQYF; CDR3 DNA: TGCGCCAGCAGCCAAGTTGGGGAGCTGGAGACCCAGTACTTC
D gene: -; clone size: -; J gene: TRBJ1-1; V gene: TRBV20-1; CDR3 protein: CSVRAFSNTEAFF; CDR3 DNA: TGCAGTGTCCGGGCCTTCTCGAACACTGAAGCTTTCTTT
D gene: TRBD1; clone size: -; J gene: TRBJ2-7; V gene: TRBV3-1; CDR3 protein: CASSQEWEDRGRFGTYEQYF; CDR3 DNA: TGTGCCAGCAGCCAAGAATGGGAGGACAGGGGGCGCTTCGGCACCTACGAGCAGTACTTC
D gene: -; clone size: -; J gene: TRBJ2-1; V gene: TRBV6-5; CDR3 protein: CASSWNRAKETQFF; CDR3 DNA: TGTGCCAGCAGTTGGAACAGGGCCAAAGAGACCCAGTTCTTC
D gene: TRBD2; clone size: -; J gene: TRBJ2-2; V gene: TRBV10-3; CDR3 protein: CAISVGGRAVGELFF; CDR3 DNA: TGTGCCATCAGTGTTGGTGGGAGGGCCGTCGGGGAGCTGTTTTTT
D gene: TRBD2; clone size: -; J gene: TRBJ2-7; V gene: TRBV10-3; CDR3 protein: CAISTGTTNEQYF; CDR3 DNA: TGTGCCATCAGCACCGGGACTACGAATGAGCAGTACTTC
D gene: -; clone size: few; J gene: TRBJ2-3; V gene: TRBV20-1; CDR3 protein: CSARHYEDTQYF; CDR3 DNA: TGCAGTGCTAGGCACTATGAAGATACGCAGTATTTT
D gene: -; clone size: -; J gene: TRBJ2-1; V gene: TRBV2; CDR3 protein: CASWQGRDEQFF; CDR3 DNA: TGTGCCAGTTGGCAGGGGAGGGATGAGCAGTTCTTC